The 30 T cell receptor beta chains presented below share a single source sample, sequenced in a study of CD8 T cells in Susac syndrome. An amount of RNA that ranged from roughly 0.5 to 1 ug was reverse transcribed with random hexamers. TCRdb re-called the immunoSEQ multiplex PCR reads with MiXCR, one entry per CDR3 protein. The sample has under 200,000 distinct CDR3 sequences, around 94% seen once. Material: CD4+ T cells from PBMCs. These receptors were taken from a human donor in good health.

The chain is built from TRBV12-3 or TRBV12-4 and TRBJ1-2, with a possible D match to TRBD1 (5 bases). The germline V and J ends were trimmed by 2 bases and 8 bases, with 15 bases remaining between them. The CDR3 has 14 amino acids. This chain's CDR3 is CASSLPGQLGGYTF. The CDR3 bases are TGTGCCAGCAGTTTACCCGGACAACTTGGGGGCTACACCTTC.

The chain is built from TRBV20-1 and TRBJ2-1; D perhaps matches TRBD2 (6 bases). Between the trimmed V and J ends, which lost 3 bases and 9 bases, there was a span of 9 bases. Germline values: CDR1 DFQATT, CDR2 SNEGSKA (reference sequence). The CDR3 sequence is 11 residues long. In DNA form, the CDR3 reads TGCAGTGCTAGCGGGGGAGTTGAGCAGTTCTTC. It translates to CSASGGVEQFF.

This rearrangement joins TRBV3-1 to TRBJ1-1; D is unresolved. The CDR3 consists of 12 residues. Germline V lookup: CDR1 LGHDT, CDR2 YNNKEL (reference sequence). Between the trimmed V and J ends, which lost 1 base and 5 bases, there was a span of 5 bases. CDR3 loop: CASSQGRTEAFF. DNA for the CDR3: TGTGCCAGCAGCCAAGGGAGAACTGAAGCTTTCTTT. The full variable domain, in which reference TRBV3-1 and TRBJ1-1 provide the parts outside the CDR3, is DTAVSQTPKYLVTQMGNDKSIKCEQNLGHDTMYWYKQDSKKFLKIMFSYNNKELIINETVPNRFSPKSPDKAHLNLHINSLELGDSAVYFCASSQGRTEAFFGQGTRLTVV.

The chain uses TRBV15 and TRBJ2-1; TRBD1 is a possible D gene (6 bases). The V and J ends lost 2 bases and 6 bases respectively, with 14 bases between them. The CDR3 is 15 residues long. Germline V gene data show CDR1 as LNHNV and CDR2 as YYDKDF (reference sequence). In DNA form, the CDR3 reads TGTGCCACCAGCAGAACAGGGTATAAGGTCAATGAGCAGTTCTTC. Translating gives CATSRTGYKVNEQFF.

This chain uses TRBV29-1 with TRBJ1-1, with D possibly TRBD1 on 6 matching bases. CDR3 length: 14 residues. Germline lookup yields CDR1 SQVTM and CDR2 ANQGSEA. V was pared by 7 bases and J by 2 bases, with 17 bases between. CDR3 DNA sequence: TGCAGCGCTGCCCAACAGGGATTTAACACTGAAGCTTTCTTT. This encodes CSAAQQGFNTEAFF. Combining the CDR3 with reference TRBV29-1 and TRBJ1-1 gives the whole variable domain SAVISQKPSRDICQRGTSLTIQCQVDSQVTMMFWYRQQPGQSLTLIATANQGSEATYESGFVIDKFPISRPNLTFSTLTVSNMSPEDSSIYLCSAAQQGFNTEAFFGQGTRLTVV.

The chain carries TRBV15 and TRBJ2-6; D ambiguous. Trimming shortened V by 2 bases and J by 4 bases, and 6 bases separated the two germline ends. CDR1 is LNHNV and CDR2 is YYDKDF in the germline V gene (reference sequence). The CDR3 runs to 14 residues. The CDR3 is CATSRFTGANVLTF. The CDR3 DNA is TGTGCCACCAGCAGATTTACCGGGGCCAACGTCCTGACTTTC.

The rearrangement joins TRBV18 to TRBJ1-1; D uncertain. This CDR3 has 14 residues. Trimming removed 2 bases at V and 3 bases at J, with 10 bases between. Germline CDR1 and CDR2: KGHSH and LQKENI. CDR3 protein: CASSPWATDTEAFF. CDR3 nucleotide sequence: TGTGCCAGCTCACCATGGGCGACCGACACTGAAGCTTTCTTT.

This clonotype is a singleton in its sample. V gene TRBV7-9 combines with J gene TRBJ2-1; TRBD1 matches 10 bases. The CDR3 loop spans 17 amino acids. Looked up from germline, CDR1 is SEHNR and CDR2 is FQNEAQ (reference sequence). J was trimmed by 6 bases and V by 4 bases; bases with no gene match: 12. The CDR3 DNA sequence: TGTGCCAGCAGCTATGTCGACCGGGACAGGGGTAGCAATGAGCAGTTCTTC. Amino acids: CASSYVDRDRGSNEQFF. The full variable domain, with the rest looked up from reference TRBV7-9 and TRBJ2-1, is DTGVSQNPRHKITKRGQNVTFRCDPISEHNRLYWYRQTLGQGPEFLTYFQNEAQLEKSRLLSDRFSAERPKGSFSTLEIQRTEQGDSAMYLCASSYVDRDRGSNEQFFGPGTRLTVL.

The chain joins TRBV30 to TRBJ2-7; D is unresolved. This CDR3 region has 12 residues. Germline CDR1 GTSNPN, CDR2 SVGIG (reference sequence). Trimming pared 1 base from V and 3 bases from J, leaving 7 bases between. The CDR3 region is CAWSEVSYEQYF. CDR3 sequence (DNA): TGTGCCTGGAGTGAGGTCAGCTACGAGCAGTACTTC.

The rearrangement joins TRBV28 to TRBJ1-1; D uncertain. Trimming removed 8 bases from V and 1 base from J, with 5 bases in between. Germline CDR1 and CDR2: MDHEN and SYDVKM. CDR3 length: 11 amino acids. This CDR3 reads CASSKNTEAFF. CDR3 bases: TGTGCCAGCTCCAAGAACACTGAAGCTTTCTTT.

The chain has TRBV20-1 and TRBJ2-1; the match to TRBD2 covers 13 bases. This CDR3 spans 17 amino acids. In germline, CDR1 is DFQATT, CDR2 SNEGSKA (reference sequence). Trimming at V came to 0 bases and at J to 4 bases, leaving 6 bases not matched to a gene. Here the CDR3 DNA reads TGCAGTGCTAGAGATGGGACTAGCGGGGCCCTTTACAATGAGCAGTTCTTC. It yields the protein CSARDGTSGALYNEQFF.

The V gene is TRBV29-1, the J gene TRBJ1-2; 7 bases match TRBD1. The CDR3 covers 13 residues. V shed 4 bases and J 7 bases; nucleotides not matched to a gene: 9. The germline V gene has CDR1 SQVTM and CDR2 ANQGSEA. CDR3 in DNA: TGCAGCGTTGGGGTTCAGGGGGAAGGTGGCTACACCTTC. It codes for CSVGVQGEGGYTF.

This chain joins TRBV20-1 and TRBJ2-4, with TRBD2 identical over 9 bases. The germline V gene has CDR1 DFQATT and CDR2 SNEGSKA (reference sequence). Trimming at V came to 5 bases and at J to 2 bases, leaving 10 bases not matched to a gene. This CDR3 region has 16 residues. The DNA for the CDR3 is TGCAGTGCTCGTGGAGGACTAGCGCCATCCAAAAACATTCAGTACTTC. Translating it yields CSARGGLAPSKNIQYF.

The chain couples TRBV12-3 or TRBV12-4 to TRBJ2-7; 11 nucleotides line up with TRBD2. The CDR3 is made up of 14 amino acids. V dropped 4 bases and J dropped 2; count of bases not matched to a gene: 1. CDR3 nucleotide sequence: TGTGCCAGCAGTTCTAGCGGGGGGCCCTACGAGCAGTACTTC. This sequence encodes CASSSSGGPYEQYF.

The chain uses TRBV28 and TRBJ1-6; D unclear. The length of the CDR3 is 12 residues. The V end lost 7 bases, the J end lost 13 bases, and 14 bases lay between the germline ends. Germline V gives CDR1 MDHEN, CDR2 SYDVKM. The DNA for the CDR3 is TGTGCCAGCATCTCTACTCGGAATCCCCTCCACTTT. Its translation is CASISTRNPLHF.

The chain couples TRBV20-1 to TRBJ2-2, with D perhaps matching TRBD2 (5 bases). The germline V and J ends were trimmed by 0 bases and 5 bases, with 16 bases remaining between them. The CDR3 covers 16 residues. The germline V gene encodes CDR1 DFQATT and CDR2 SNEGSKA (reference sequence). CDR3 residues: CSARDTGFLRTGELFF. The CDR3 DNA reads TGCAGTGCTAGAGATACGGGGTTCCTGAGAACCGGGGAGCTGTTTTTT.

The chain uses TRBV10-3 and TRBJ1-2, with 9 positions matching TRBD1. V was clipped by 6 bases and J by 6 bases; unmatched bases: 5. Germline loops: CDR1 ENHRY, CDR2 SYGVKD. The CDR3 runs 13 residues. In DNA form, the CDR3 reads TGTGCCATCAGACAGGGGGCGGATGATGGCTACACCTTC. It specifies CAIRQGADDGYTF.

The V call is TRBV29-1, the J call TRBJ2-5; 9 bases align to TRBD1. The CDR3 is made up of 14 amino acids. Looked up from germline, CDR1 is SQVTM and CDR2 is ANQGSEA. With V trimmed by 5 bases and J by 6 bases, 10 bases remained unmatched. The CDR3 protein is CSVRTGTGSQTQYF. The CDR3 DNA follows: TGCAGCGTTCGTACCGGGACAGGGAGCCAGACCCAGTACTTC. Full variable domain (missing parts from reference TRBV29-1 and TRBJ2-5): SAVISQKPSRDICQRGTSLTIQCQVDSQVTMMFWYRQQPGQSLTLIATANQGSEATYESGFVIDKFPISRPNLTFSTLTVSNMSPEDSSIYLCSVRTGTGSQTQYFGPGTRLLVL.

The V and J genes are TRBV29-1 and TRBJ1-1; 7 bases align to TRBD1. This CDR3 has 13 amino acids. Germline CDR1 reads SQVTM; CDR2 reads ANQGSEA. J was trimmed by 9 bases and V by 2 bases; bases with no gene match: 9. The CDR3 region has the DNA TGCAGCGTTGAACCCAACTCGGGACAGCAAGCTTTCTTT. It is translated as CSVEPNSGQQAFF.

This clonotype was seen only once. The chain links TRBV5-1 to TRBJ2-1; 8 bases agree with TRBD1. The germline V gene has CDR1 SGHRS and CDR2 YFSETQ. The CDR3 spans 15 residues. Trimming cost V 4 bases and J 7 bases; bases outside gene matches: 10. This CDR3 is CASSRRTGTWNEQFF. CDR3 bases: TGCGCCAGCAGCCGAAGGACAGGGACCTGGAATGAGCAGTTCTTC.

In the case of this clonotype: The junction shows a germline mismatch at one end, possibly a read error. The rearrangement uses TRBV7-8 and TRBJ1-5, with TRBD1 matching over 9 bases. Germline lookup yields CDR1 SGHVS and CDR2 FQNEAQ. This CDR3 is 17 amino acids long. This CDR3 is CASSVALTDRGRQPQHF. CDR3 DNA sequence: TGTGCCAGCAGCGTAGCCCTGACGGACAGGGGCCGTCAGCCCCAGCATTTT.

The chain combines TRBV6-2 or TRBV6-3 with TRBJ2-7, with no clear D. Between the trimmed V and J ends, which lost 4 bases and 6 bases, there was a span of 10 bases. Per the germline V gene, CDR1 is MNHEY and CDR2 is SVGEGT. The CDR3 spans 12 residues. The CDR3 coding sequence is TGTGCCAGCAGTTCCGCGCCCCGCGAGCAGTACTTC. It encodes CASSSAPREQYF.

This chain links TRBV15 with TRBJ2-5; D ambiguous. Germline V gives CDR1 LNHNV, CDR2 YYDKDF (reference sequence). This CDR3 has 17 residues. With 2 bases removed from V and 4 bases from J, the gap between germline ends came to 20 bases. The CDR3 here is CATSRSDQAQSGETQYF. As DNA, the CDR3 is TGTGCCACCAGCAGATCAGATCAAGCCCAAAGTGGAGAGACCCAGTACTTC.

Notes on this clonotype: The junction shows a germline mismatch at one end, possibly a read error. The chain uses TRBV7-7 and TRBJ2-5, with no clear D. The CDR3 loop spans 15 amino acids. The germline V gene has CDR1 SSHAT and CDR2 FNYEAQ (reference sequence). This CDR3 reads CASSLSRTAEETQYF. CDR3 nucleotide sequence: TGTGCTAGCAGCTTATCCCGGACGGCGGAAGAGACCCAGTACTTC.

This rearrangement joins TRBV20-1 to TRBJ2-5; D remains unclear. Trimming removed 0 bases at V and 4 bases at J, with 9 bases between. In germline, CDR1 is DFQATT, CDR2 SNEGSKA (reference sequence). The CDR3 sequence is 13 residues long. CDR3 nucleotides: TGCAGTGCTAGAGATGACACAAGAGAGACCCAGTACTTC. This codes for CSARDDTRETQYF.

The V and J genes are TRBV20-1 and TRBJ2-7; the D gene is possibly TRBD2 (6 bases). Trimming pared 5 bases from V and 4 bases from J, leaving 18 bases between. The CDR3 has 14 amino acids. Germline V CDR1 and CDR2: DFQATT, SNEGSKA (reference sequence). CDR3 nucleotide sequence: TGCAGTGCTCACCGGGACTTAGCCCCGTACGAGCAGTACTTC. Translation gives CSAHRDLAPYEQYF.

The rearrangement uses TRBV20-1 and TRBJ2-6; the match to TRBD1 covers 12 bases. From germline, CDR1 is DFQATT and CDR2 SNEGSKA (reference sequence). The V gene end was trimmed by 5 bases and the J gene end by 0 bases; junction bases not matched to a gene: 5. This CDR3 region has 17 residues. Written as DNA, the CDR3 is TGCAGTGCTGGCCGGGACAGGGGGCTCTCTGGGGCCAACGTCCTGACTTTC. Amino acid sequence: CSAGRDRGLSGANVLTF.

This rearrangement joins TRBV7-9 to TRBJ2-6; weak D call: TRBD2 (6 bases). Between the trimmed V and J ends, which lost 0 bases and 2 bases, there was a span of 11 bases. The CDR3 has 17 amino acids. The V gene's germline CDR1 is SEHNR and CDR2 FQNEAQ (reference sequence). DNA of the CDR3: TGTGCCAGCAGCTTAGCTGGGGGGAGCCCTGGGGCCAACGTCCTGACTTTC. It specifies CASSLAGGSPGANVLTF. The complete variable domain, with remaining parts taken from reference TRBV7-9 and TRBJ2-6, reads DTGVSQNPRHKITKRGQNVTFRCDPISEHNRLYWYRQTLGQGPEFLTYFQNEAQLEKSRLLSDRFSAERPKGSFSTLEIQRTEQGDSAMYLCASSLAGGSPGANVLTFGAGSRLTVL.

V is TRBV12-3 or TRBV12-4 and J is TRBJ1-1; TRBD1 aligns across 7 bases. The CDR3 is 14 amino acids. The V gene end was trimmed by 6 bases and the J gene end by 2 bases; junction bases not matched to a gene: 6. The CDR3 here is CASSTGVGNTEAFF. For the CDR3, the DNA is TGTGCCAGCAGCACAGGGGTGGGAAACACTGAAGCTTTCTTT.

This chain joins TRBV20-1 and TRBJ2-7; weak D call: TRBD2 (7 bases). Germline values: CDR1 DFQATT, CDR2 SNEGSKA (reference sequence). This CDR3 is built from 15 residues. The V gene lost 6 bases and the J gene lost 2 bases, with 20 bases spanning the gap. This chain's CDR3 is CSAGKQGGDPYEQYF. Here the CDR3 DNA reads TGCAGTGCGGGCAAACAGGGAGGGGATCCCTACGAGCAGTACTTC.